These 20 T cell receptor beta chains were sequenced from one sample in a study of early T cells in non-severe SARS-CoV-2 infection. TCRdb fed the 5' RACE reads into MiXCR, producing one record per CDR3 protein. The sample contains tens of thousands of distinct CDR3 sequences, 12% of which appear only once. Sample: whole blood. These receptors were obtained from an adult who was a healthcare worker with PCR-confirmed SARS-CoV-2 infection or an uninfected control (not recorded which).

This clonotype turned up a few times. The rearrangement links TRBV7-9 to TRBJ2-1; 14 nucleotides align to TRBD2. This CDR3 comprises 17 residues. The V segment lost 5 bases and the J segment 5 bases; nucleotides outside the gene matches: 8. Germline assignment: CDR1 SEHNR and CDR2 FQNEAQ (reference sequence). CDR3 bases: TGTGCCAGCAGCCCTCGACTAGCGGGAGGGAGGCACAATGAGCAGTTCTTC. Protein: CASSPRLAGGRHNEQFF.

This clonotype was counted at least ten times. The chain employs TRBV2 and TRBJ2-5; D not resolved. Trimming removed 4 bases from V and 1 base from J, with 7 bases in between. CDR1 is SNHLY and CDR2 is FYNNEI in the germline V gene. This CDR3 contains 13 residues. The CDR3 loop is CASSANFQETQYF. CDR3 sequence (DNA): TGTGCCAGCAGTGCTAACTTCCAAGAGACCCAGTACTTC.

This chain uses TRBV29-1 with TRBJ2-5; D possibly corresponds to TRBD1 (5 bases). The CDR3 sequence is 12 residues long. Trimming cost V 5 bases and J 0 bases, with 7 bases left between them. CDR1 is SQVTM and CDR2 is ANQGSEA in the germline V gene. CDR3 coding DNA: TGCAGCGTTAGGGGCAACCAAGAGACCCAGTACTTC. It translates to CSVRGNQETQYF.

This clonotype was seen a handful of times. The rearrangement joins TRBV7-9 to TRBJ1-1; D not certain. V lost 5 bases to trimming and J lost 4 bases, with 11 bases between them. The germline gives CDR1 SEHNR, CDR2 FQNEAQ (reference sequence). This CDR3 region has 13 residues. The CDR3 DNA reads TGTGCCAGCAGCCTAGGGATTATCACTGAAGCTTTCTTT. Its translation: CASSLGIITEAFF.

This clonotype was found many times. This chain connects TRBV7-8 to TRBJ2-3, with 9 bases lining up with TRBD1. V gave up 0 bases and J gave up 4 bases; unmatched junction bases: 8. CDR3 size: 17 residues. In germline, CDR1 is SGHVS, CDR2 FQNEAQ. CDR3 residues: CASSLAEDRGFADTQYF. The CDR3 nucleotides read TGTGCCAGCAGCTTAGCGGAAGACAGGGGGTTCGCAGATACGCAGTATTTT.

This clonotype occurred a few times. The CDR3: CSANRDNPPYEQYF. CDR3 nucleotide sequence: TGCAGTGCGAACCGGGACAATCCCCCCTACGAGCAGTACTTC. V usage is TRBV20-1 and J usage is TRBJ2-7; a possible D gene is TRBD1 (6 bases). CDR3 size: 14 residues. Deletions cut 6 bases from V and 2 bases from J, with 17 bases between. CDR1 is DFQATT and CDR2 is SNEGSKA in the germline V gene (reference sequence).

This clonotype was observed many times. The V and J genes are TRBV5-1 and TRBJ2-2; 8 positions agree with TRBD2. CDR1 and CDR2 from the germline V gene are SGHRS and YFSETQ. V was clipped by 4 bases and J by 6 bases; unmatched bases: 5. CDR3 length: 14 amino acids. This chain's CDR3 is CASSQREIPGELFF. CDR3 DNA: TGCGCCAGCAGCCAGCGGGAGATCCCCGGGGAGCTGTTTTTT.

This clonotype was seen more than once but under ten times. One junction end disagrees with the germline gene, perhaps due to a read error. V gene TRBV3-1 combines with J gene TRBJ1-3; no firm D call. The CDR3 spans 15 residues. From germline, CDR1 is LGHDT and CDR2 YNNKEL (reference sequence). The CDR3 DNA reads TGTGCCAGCAGCCAGGGCCCCACCAGTACGCTTCCCTCTATGTTT. Amino acid sequence: CASSQGPTSTLPSMF.

V and J are TRBV6-1 and TRBJ1-1; D gene ambiguous. The CDR3 is 15 residues long. CDR1 is MNHNS, CDR2 SASEGT, per germline. Trimming left V 6 bases short and J 1 base short, with 15 bases between. The CDR3 sequence is CASRKGLGRNTEAFF. CDR3 bases: TGTGCCAGCAGGAAAGGGCTAGGGAGGAACACTGAAGCTTTCTTT.

The V call is TRBV7-2, the J call TRBJ1-2; TRBD1 matches at 7 bases. Looked up from germline, CDR1 is SGHTA and CDR2 is FQGNSA. The length of the CDR3 is 15 residues. Losses at the gene ends were 1 base for V and 5 bases for J; bases not matched to a gene: 7. CDR3 loop: CASSLGRTGLYGYTF. CDR3 nucleotide sequence: TGTGCCAGCAGCTTAGGACGGACAGGTCTATATGGCTACACCTTC.

The chain recombines TRBV15 with TRBJ2-3, with D hard to call. The germline V gene has CDR1 LNHNV and CDR2 YYDKDF (reference sequence). The CDR3 totals 13 residues. V lost 3 bases and J lost 3, with 7 bases in between. CDR3: CATSREKTDTQYF. Here the CDR3 DNA reads TGTGCCACCAGCAGGGAGAAGACAGATACGCAGTATTTT.

The chain couples TRBV5-6 to TRBJ2-7, with D possibly TRBD2 on 5 matching bases. Trimming removed 0 bases at V and 6 bases at J, with 10 bases between. The CDR3 has 13 residues. Germline CDR1 SGHDT, CDR2 YYEEEE. The CDR3 region is CASSLGGLLEQYF. DNA for the CDR3: TGTGCCAGCAGCTTGGGAGGGTTACTCGAGCAGTACTTC.

This clonotype was found once. The chain carries TRBV29-1 and TRBJ1-2, with 8 bases that match TRBD1. CDR1 and CDR2 (germline): SQVTM, ANQGSEA. The V and J ends lost 4 bases and 8 bases, in that order; junction bases with no gene match: 9. This CDR3 has 13 residues. CDR3 in DNA: TGCAGCGTTGCGGGACAGGCCGGCAGGGGCTACACCTTC. This translates into CSVAGQAGRGYTF.

This clonotype has a count of ten or more. Here the CDR3 reads CASSLGSYNEQFF. CDR3 nucleotides: TGTGCCAGTAGTCTTGGGTCCTACAATGAGCAGTTCTTC. This chain joins TRBV19 and TRBJ2-1; D gene unclear. The germline gives CDR1 LNHDA, CDR2 SQIVND (reference sequence). CDR3 length equals 13 residues. Trimming left V 5 bases short and J 1 base short, with 6 bases between.

This clonotype was seen a few times. The genes are TRBV27 and TRBJ2-6, with D tentatively TRBD1 or TRBD2 (5 bases each). The germline V and J ends were trimmed by 5 bases and 0 bases, with 14 bases remaining between them. CDR3 length: 17 amino acids. Germline lookup yields CDR1 MNHEY and CDR2 SMNVEV (reference sequence). The CDR3 loop reads CASSPRGPSSGANVLTF. CDR3 coding DNA: TGTGCCAGCAGTCCCCGGGGACCAAGCTCTGGGGCCAACGTCCTGACTTTC.

The table lists this clonotype with many counts. V and J are TRBV4-1 and TRBJ2-5, with D unclear. The V gene's germline CDR1 is MGHRA and CDR2 YSYEKL. The CDR3 covers 12 residues. V lost 0 bases and J 7 bases, leaving 6 bases between the germline ends. The CDR3 DNA sequence: TGCGCCAGCAGCCAAGATCAGGTGACCCAGTACTTC. It is translated as CASSQDQVTQYF.

A word on this clonotype: A much larger clone lies one base from this, so it may be a read error. The chain recombines TRBV29-1 with TRBJ1-1; D perhaps matches TRBD1 (5 bases). V shed 8 bases and J shed 4 bases, with 17 bases lying between them. The CDR3 spans 13 residues. CDR1 is SQVTM, CDR2 ANQGSEA, per germline. CDR3 residues: CSIRDGQGTEAFF. In DNA, the CDR3 is TGCAGCATCCGGGACGGGCAAGGCACTGAAGCTTTCTTT. The full variable domain, in which reference TRBV29-1 and TRBJ1-1 provide the parts outside the CDR3, is SAVISQKPSRDICQRGTSLTIQCQVDSQVTMMFWYRQQPGQSLTLIATANQGSEATYESGFVIDKFPISRPNLTFSTLTVSNMSPEDSSIYLCSIRDGQGTEAFFGQGTRLTVV.

This clonotype appeared a few times. The V and J genes are TRBV9 and TRBJ2-2, with TRBD1 as a possible D gene (5 bases). The CDR3 runs to 15 residues. CDR1 is SGDLS, CDR2 YYNGEE, per germline. V lost 4 bases and J 7 bases, leaving 17 bases between the germline ends. CDR3 amino acids: CASSPQGKFHGELFF. Written as DNA, the CDR3 is TGTGCCAGCAGCCCTCAGGGTAAATTCCACGGGGAGCTGTTTTTT.

The V gene is TRBV19, the J gene TRBJ2-6, with D perhaps matching TRBD1 (6 bases). The CDR3 totals 20 residues. Germline CDR1 LNHDA, CDR2 SQIVND (reference sequence). V lost 6 bases and J lost 0, with 24 bases in between. CDR3: CASRSRGQTGYNSGANVLTF. In nucleotides, the CDR3 is TGTGCCAGTAGATCACGGGGCCAGACAGGCTATAACTCTGGGGCCAACGTCCTGACTTTC.

The chain employs TRBV19 and TRBJ2-3, with TRBD2 identical over 15 bases. Trimming removed 5 bases from V and 1 base from J; junction bases left unmatched: 1. The germline CDR1 and CDR2 sequences are LNHDA and SQIVND (reference sequence). CDR3 size: 16 residues. The CDR3 nucleotides read TGTGCCAGTAGTCGGACTAGCGGGAGGGGCACAGATACGCAGTATTTT. Protein product: CASSRTSGRGTDTQYF.